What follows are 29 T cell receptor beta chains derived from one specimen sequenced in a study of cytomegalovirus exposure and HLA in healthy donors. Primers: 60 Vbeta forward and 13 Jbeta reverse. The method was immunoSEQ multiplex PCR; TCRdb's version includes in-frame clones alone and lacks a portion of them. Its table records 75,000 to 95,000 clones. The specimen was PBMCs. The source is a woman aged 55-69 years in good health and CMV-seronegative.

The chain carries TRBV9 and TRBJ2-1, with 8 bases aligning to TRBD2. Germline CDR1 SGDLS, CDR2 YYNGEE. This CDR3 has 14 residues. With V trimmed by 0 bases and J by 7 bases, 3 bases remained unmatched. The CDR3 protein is CASSVAGGLNEQFF. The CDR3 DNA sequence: TGTGCCAGCAGCGTAGCGGGAGGGCTAAATGAGCAGTTCTTC.

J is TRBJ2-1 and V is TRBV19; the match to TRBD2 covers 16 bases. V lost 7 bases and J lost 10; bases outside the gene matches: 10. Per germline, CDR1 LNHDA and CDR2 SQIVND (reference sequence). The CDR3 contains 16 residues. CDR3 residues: CASKGTSGRAASEQFF. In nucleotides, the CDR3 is TGTGCCAGTAAGGGGACTAGCGGGAGGGCCGCTTCGGAGCAGTTCTTC.

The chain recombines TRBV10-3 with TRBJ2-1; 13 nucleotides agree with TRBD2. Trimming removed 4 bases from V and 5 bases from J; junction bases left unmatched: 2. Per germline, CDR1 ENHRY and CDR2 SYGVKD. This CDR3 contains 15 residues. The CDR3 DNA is TGTGCCATCAGTGGAGGGACTAGCGGGAACAATGAGCAGTTCTTC. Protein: CAISGGTSGNNEQFF.

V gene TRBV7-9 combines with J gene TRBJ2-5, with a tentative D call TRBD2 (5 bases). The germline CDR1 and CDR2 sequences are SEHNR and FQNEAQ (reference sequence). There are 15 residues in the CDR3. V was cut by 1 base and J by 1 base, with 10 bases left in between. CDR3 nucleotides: TGTGCCAGCAGCTTAGAAGGGAGAGCCCAAGAGACCCAGTACTTC. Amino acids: CASSLEGRAQETQYF.

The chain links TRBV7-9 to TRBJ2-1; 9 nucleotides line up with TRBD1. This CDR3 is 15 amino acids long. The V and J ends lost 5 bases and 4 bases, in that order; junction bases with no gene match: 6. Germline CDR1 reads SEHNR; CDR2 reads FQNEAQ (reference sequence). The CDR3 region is CASSRQGVGYNEQFF. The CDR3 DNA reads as TGTGCCAGCAGCCGACAGGGGGTTGGGTACAATGAGCAGTTCTTC.

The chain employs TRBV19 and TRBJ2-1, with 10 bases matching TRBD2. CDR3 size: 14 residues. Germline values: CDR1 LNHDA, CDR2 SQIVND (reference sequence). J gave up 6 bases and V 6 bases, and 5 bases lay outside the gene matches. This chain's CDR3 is CASRSGRVFNEQFF. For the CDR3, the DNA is TGTGCCAGTAGAAGCGGGAGGGTCTTCAATGAGCAGTTCTTC.

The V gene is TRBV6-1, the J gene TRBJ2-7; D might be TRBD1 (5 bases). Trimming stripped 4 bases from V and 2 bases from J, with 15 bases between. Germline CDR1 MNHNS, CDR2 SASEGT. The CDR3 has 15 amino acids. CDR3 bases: TGTGCCAGCAGTGCGCAGGGAAGGGTCGCCTACGAGCAGTACTTC. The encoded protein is CASSAQGRVAYEQYF.

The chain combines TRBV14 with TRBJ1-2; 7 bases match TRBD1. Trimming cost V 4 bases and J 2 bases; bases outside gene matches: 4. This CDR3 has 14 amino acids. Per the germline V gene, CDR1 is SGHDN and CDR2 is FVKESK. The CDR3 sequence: CASSPQGGNYGYTF. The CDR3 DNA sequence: TGTGCCAGCAGCCCGCAGGGGGGAAACTATGGCTACACCTTC.

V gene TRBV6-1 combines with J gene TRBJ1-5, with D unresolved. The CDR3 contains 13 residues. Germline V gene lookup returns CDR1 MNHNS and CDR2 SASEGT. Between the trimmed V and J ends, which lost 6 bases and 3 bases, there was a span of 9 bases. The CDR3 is CASSGGINQPQHF. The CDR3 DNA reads TGTGCCAGCAGCGGCGGGATCAATCAGCCCCAGCATTTT.

In nucleotides, the CDR3 is TGTGCCAGCAGCTCGAAGACAGGGGGCGTAGCTAATGAAAAACTGTTTTTT. It translates to CASSSKTGGVANEKLFF. The gene calls are TRBV5-4 and TRBJ1-4; TRBD1 matches at 10 bases. CDR3 length: 17 residues. With V trimmed by 3 bases and J by 3 bases, 8 bases remained unmatched. In germline, CDR1 is SGHNT, CDR2 YYREEE (reference sequence). The whole variable domain, remainder taken from reference TRBV5-4 and TRBJ1-4, is ETGVTQSPTHLIKTRGQQVTLRCSSQSGHNTVSWYQQALGQGPQFIFQYYREEENGRGNFPPRFSGLQFPNYSSELNVNALELDDSALYLCASSSKTGGVANEKLFFGSGTQLSVL.

DNA for the CDR3: TGTGCCAGCAGCCCTCCGGGACAGGGTTCCTACGAGCAGTACTTC. Translation: CASSPPGQGSYEQYF. The rearrangement links TRBV7-9 to TRBJ2-7; TRBD1 aligns across 9 bases. Germline-derived CDR1 and CDR2 are SEHNR and FQNEAQ (reference sequence). V shed 5 bases, J shed 1 base, and the junction held 6 bases outside the gene matches. CDR3 length equals 15 residues.

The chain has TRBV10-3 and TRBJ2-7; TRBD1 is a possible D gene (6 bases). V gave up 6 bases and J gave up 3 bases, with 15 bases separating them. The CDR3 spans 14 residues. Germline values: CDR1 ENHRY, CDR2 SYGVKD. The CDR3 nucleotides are TGTGCCATCAGGGCACAGGGAGAGGTCTACGAGCAGTACTTC. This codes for CAIRAQGEVYEQYF.

CDR3 sequence reads: CASSQGRGSGANVLTF. DNA of the CDR3: TGCGCCAGCAGCCAAGGGCGGGGGTCTGGGGCCAACGTCCTGACTTTC. The rearrangement links TRBV4-3 to TRBJ2-6; 7 bases are shared with TRBD2. The CDR3 totals 16 residues. From germline, CDR1 is LGHNA and CDR2 YSLEER. V lost 1 base and J lost 1; bases outside the gene matches: 1.

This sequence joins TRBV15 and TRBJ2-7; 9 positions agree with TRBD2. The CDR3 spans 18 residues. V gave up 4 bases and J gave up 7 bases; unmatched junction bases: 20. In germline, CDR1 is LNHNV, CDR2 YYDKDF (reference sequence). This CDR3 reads CATSTRERLADGPREQYF. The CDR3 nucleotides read TGTGCCACCAGCACAAGGGAACGACTAGCGGATGGGCCTCGGGAGCAGTACTTC.

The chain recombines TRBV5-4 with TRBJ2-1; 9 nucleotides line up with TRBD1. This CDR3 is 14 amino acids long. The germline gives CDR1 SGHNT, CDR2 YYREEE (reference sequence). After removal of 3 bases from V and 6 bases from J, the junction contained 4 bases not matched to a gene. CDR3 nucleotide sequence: TGTGCCAGCAGCTCGGTACAGGGGGCCAATGAGCAGTTCTTC. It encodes CASSSVQGANEQFF.

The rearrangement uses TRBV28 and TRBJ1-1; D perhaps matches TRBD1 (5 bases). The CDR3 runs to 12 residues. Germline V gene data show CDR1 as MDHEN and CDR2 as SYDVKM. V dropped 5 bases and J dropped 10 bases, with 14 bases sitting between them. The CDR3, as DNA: TGTGCCAGCAGTAACGCAGGGAGGGTAGCTTTCTTT. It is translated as CASSNAGRVAFF.

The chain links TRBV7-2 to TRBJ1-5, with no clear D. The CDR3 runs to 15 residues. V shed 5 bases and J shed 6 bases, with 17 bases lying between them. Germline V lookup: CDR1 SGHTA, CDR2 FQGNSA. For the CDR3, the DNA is TGTGCCAGCAGCCCCCGGACTTCGGGGATTCAGCCCCAGCATTTT. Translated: CASSPRTSGIQPQHF.

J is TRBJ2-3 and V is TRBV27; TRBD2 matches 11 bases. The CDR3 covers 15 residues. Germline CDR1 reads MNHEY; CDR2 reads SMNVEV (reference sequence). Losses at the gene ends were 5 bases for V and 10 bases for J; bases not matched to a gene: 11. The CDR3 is CASSQMTSGNSPQYF. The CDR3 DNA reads TGTGCCAGCAGTCAAATGACTAGCGGGAACTCGCCGCAGTATTTT.

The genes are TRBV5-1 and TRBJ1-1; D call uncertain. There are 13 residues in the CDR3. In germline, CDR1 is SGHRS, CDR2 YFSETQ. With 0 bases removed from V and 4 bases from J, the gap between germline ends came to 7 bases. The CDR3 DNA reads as TGCGCCAGCAGCTTGGGAGGGAGCACTGAAGCTTTCTTT. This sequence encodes CASSLGGSTEAFF.

The CDR3 sequence: CASRDPGDYGYTF. The CDR3 nucleotides read TGTGCCAGCAGGGACCCGGGGGACTATGGCTACACCTTC. The chain has TRBV6-5 and TRBJ1-2, with D tentatively TRBD1 (5 bases). The CDR3 sequence is 13 residues long. The V and J ends lost 6 bases and 3 bases respectively, with 11 bases between them. CDR1 is MNHEY, CDR2 SVGAGI, per germline.

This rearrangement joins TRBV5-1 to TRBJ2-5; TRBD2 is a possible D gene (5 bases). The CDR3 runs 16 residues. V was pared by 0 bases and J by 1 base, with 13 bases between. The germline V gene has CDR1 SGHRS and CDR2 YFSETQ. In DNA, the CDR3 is TGCGCCAGCAGCTTGGCCCCCAGCGGAGTCCAAGAGACCCAGTACTTC. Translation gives CASSLAPSGVQETQYF.

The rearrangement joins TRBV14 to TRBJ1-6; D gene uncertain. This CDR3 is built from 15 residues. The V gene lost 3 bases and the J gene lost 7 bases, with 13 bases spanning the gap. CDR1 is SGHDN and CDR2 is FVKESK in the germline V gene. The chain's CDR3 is CASSQEGRKNSPLHF. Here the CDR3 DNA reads TGTGCCAGCAGCCAGGAGGGCAGGAAGAATTCACCCCTCCACTTT.

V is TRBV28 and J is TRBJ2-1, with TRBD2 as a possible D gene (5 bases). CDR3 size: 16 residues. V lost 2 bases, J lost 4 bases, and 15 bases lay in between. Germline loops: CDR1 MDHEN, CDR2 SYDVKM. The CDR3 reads CASSLVPSGAYNEQFF. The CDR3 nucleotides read TGTGCCAGCAGTTTAGTACCCAGCGGAGCGTACAATGAGCAGTTCTTC.

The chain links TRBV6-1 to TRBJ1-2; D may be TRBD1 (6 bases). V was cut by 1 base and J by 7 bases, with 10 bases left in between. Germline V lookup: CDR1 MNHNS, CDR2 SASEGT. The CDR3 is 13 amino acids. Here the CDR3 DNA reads TGTGCCAGCAGTGAAGGACAGGTATTTGGCTACACCTTC. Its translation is CASSEGQVFGYTF.

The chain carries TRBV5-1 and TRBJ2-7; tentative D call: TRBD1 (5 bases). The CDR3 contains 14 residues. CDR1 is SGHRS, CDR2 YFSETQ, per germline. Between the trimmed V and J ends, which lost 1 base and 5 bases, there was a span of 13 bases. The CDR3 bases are TGCGCCAGCAGCTTGTTAGCAGGGCTCAACGAGCAGTACTTC. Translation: CASSLLAGLNEQYF.

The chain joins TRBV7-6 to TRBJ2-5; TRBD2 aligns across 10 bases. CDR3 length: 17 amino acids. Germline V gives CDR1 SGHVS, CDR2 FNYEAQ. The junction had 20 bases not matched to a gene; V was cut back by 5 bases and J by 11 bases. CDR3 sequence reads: CASSPINRAGGGREQYF. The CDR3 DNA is TGTGCCAGCAGCCCTATCAATCGAGCGGGAGGGGGACGGGAGCAGTACTTC.

DNA for the CDR3: TGTGCCAGCAGCTTGGCCGGGAGGGCCGGGGATACGCAGTATTTT. It yields the protein CASSLAGRAGDTQYF. This chain uses TRBV5-4 with TRBJ2-3, with 8 bases that match TRBD2. The germline gives CDR1 SGHNT, CDR2 YYREEE (reference sequence). The V gene end was trimmed by 0 bases and the J gene end by 6 bases; junction bases not matched to a gene: 6. There are 15 residues in the CDR3.

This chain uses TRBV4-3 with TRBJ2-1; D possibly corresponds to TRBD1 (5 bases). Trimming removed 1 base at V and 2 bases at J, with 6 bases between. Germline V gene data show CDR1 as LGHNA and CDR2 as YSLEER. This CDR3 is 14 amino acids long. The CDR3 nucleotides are TGCGCCAGCAGCCAAGGGGGCGCCTACAATGAGCAGTTCTTC. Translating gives CASSQGGAYNEQFF.

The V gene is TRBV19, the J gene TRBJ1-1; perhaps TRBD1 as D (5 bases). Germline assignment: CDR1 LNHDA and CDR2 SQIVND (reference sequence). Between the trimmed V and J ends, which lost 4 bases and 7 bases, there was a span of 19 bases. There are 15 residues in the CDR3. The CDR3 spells CASSTTAGPRDEAFF. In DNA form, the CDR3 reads TGTGCCAGTAGTACTACGGCGGGGCCGAGGGATGAAGCTTTCTTT. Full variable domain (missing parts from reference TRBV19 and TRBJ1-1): DGGITQSPKYLFRKEGQNVTLSCEQNLNHDAMYWYRQDPGQGLRLIYYSQIVNDFQKGDIAEGYSVSREKKESFPLTVTSAQKNPTAFYLCASSTTAGPRDEAFFGQGTRLTVV.